This TCR beta chain was found in a study of blood T cell repertoires in COVID-19. The CDR3 loop spans 13 amino acids. Germline-derived CDR1 and CDR2 are LGHDT and YNNKEL (reference sequence). V dropped 8 bases and J dropped 7 bases, with 17 bases sitting between them. Per the authors' pipeline: Quantification of nucleated cells was approximated via reference gene primer amplification. The assay was immunoSEQ multiplex PCR, and TCRdb's table has in-frame clones only and misses some. V, J and clone size are those of that table, while D and trimming were read from the DNA. The data show roughly 80,000 clones, about 85% seen once.

The receptor comes from a man aged 60 to 75 with active or convalescent COVID-19. Sequencing was carried out using peripheral blood. V and J are TRBV3-1 (or the pseudogene TRBV3-2) and TRBJ1-1, with D perhaps matching TRBD1 (5 bases). The CDR3 spells CASAGTWGGEAFF. The CDR3 region has the DNA TGTGCCAGCGCGGGGACGTGGGGGGGTGAAGCTTTCTTT.